Below, 14 T cell receptor beta chains from the same sample are listed, as sequenced in a study of tissue T cells after allogeneic stem cell transplantation. Here immunoSEQ multiplex PCR was the method, and the copy in TCRdb shows in-frame clones only, minus some. The sample has roughly 6,000 clones, around two thirds seen once; the top ten hold approximately 14%. This specimen was duodenum tissue, taken at autopsy. The receptors come from a woman between 18 and 50 years old with breast cancer.

By frequency in the sample, this clone is medium-sized (0.01 to 0.1%). This chain links TRBV3-1 (or the pseudogene TRBV3-2) with TRBJ2-1, with TRBD2 matching 11 bases. The CDR3 is 13 residues long. CDR1 is LGHDT and CDR2 is YNNKEL in the germline V gene (reference sequence). V trimming: 7 bases; J trimming: 8 bases; junction bases outside the gene matches: 4. Here the CDR3 DNA reads TGTGCCAGCACCGGGACTAGCGGTTATGAGCAGTTCTTC. Residues: CASTGTSGYEQFF.

V gene TRBV30 combines with J gene TRBJ1-6; D might be TRBD1 (5 bases). The V end was cut by 1 base, the J end by 7 bases, with 14 bases between. The V gene's germline CDR1 is GTSNPN and CDR2 SVGIG (reference sequence). This CDR3 region has 15 residues. DNA for the CDR3: TGTGCCTGGAGTGCGCTCCGGAGGGGCAATTCACCCCTCCACTTT. Protein product: CAWSALRRGNSPLHF.

This chain connects TRBV4-1 to TRBJ2-7, with D possibly TRBD2 on 6 matching bases. Looked up from germline, CDR1 is MGHRA and CDR2 is YSYEKL. CDR3 length: 15 amino acids. Trimming took 4 bases from V and 0 from J, leaving 13 bases between them. CDR3 sequence: CASSLAGEDSYEQYF. The DNA for the CDR3 is TGCGCCAGCAGCCTAGCTGGGGAGGACTCCTACGAGCAGTACTTC.

A few counts support this clone. This chain joins TRBV2 and TRBJ1-1; D is unresolved. The CDR3 consists of 12 residues. Germline CDR1 is SNHLY and CDR2 is FYNNEI. V was pared by 4 bases and J by 10 bases, with 13 bases between. The CDR3, as DNA: TGTGCCAGCAGTGGCGGCGGGTTGGGAGCTTTCTTT. This gives the protein CASSGGGLGAFF. Supplemented by reference TRBV2 and TRBJ1-1, the full variable domain reads EPEVTQTPSHQVTQMGQEVILRCVPISNHLYFYWYRQILGQKVEFLVSFYNNEISEKSEIFDDQFSVERPDGSNFTLKIRSTKLEDSAMYFCASSGGGLGAFFGQGTRLTVV.

This chain connects TRBV24-1 to TRBJ2-3; 7 bases fit TRBD2. The CDR3 runs to 14 residues. With V trimmed by 0 bases and J by 5 bases, 1 base remained unmatched. The germline V gene has CDR1 KGHDR and CDR2 SFDVKD. CDR3 region: CATSDLGEGDTQYF. The CDR3 nucleotides read TGTGCCACCAGTGATTTGGGGGAGGGAGATACGCAGTATTTT.

As concerns this clone: Different DNA sequences within this sample yield the same CDR3. This chain uses TRBV6-2 or TRBV6-3 with TRBJ2-7; a possible D gene is TRBD2 (6 bases). Germline V gene sequence: CDR1 MNHEY, CDR2 SVGEGT. V lost 2 bases to trimming and J lost 3 bases, with 11 bases between them. The CDR3 spans 14 residues. The CDR3 sequence is CASSYVSGNYEQYF. CDR3 nucleotide sequence: TGTGCCAGCAGTTACGTTAGCGGTAACTACGAGCAGTACTTC.

The chain carries TRBV24-1 and TRBJ2-3; 13 bases are a match to TRBD2. CDR3 size: 18 residues. J gave up 3 bases and V 4 bases, and 9 bases lay outside the gene matches. Looked up from germline, CDR1 is KGHDR and CDR2 is SFDVKD. CDR3 sequence (DNA): TGTGCCACCAGTGACCGGACTAGCGGGGGTTGGGGAACAGATACGCAGTATTTT. The encoded protein is CATSDRTSGGWGTDTQYF.

The gene calls are TRBV7-9 and TRBJ2-7; no reliable D call. The CDR3 spans 12 residues. V was clipped by 1 base and J by 4 bases, with 5 bases between them. Germline loops: CDR1 SEHNR, CDR2 FQNEAQ (reference sequence). The CDR3 DNA reads as TGTGCCAGCAGCTTAGACATTTACGAGCAGTACTTC. Translated, it gives CASSLDIYEQYF.

The chain is built from TRBV5-1 and TRBJ2-1; 8 bases agree with TRBD2. Germline lookup yields CDR1 SGHRS and CDR2 YFSETQ. Trimming at V came to 4 bases and at J to 0 bases, leaving 3 bases not matched to a gene. This CDR3 is built from 15 residues. CDR3 amino acids: CASSMTSDSYNEQFF. CDR3 sequence (DNA): TGCGCCAGCAGCATGACTAGCGACTCCTACAATGAGCAGTTCTTC.

As DNA, the CDR3 is TGTGCCACGTCAATCCAAGCGGGAGCGGGGGGAGAGACCCAGTACTTC. Translated: CATSIQAGAGGETQYF. The rearrangement joins TRBV10-3 to TRBJ2-5; 9 positions match TRBD2. The CDR3 is 16 residues long. The V segment lost 10 bases and the J segment 4 bases; nucleotides outside the gene matches: 16. Looked up from germline, CDR1 is ENHRY and CDR2 is SYGVKD.

The V gene is TRBV5-1, the J gene TRBJ1-2; 7 nucleotides align to TRBD1. V lost 8 bases, J lost 2 bases, and 0 bases stayed unmatched. The CDR3 loop spans 11 amino acids. Germline values: CDR1 SGHRS, CDR2 YFSETQ. DNA of the CDR3: TGCGCCAGACAGGGGAACTATGGCTACACCTTC. Amino acid sequence: CARQGNYGYTF.

This clone was counted between two and nine times. The chain uses TRBV5-4 and TRBJ1-1; 7 bases agree with TRBD1. CDR3 length equals 13 residues. Losses at the gene ends were 5 bases for V and 4 bases for J; bases not matched to a gene: 5. CDR1 SGHNT and CDR2 YYREEE come from the germline V gene (reference sequence). The chain's CDR3 is CASRTGLGTEAFF. In DNA form, the CDR3 reads TGTGCCAGCAGGACAGGGCTCGGCACTGAAGCTTTCTTT.

This chain connects TRBV14 to TRBJ2-2; D might be TRBD1 (6 bases). Trimming removed 4 bases at V and 3 bases at J, with 12 bases between. The CDR3 runs 15 residues. The germline CDR1 and CDR2 sequences are SGHDN and FVKESK. In DNA, the CDR3 is TGTGCCAGCAGCCTGCGACAGGCTGACACCGGGGAGCTGTTTTTT. This translates into CASSLRQADTGELFF.

This clone has a single count. The chain combines TRBV4-3 with TRBJ1-6; D unresolved. The germline gives CDR1 LGHNA, CDR2 YSLEER. The CDR3 totals 15 residues. The V and J ends lost 4 bases and 5 bases respectively, with 12 bases between them. The CDR3 bases are TGCGCCAGCAGCCGCGACTTTACCGATAATTCACCCCTCCACTTT. Its translation is CASSRDFTDNSPLHF.